This T cell receptor beta chain was captured by sequencing in a study of human T cells and chemical hapten exposure. The study's findings and limits: Expanded TCRs formed significantly more large CDR3 similarity clusters than controls. Patch test score rose with PT1 expanded TCRs, significant at 8, 16, 32, not 4.

Note on this clonotype: The target antigen is unknown.

TCRdb recomputed calls from the RACE reads with MiXCR, one row per CDR3 protein. The table shows roughly 120,000 distinct CDR3 sequences, with about 13% occurring only once. This CDR3 contains 17 residues. The V and J ends lost 3 bases and 0 bases respectively, with 15 bases between them. CDR1 is MDHEN and CDR2 is SYDVKM in the germline V gene. The time point: pre-sensitization, week 0. Treatment denoted: therapeutic diphenylcyclopropenone sensitization with weekly scalp DPC. The starting material was whole blood, obtained in connection with sensitization to the hapten diphenylcyclopropenone (DPC). The origin of this receptor is a woman aged 18-30 years with alopecia areata. Some clones in this sample may be carry-over from other donors' samples. The chain employs TRBV28 and TRBJ1-5; perhaps TRBD1 as D (5 bases). CDR3 DNA: TGTGCCAGCAGTTTGACGGCAGGGAGGGATAGCAATCAGCCCCAGCATTTT. Translating it yields CASSLTAGRDSNQPQHF.